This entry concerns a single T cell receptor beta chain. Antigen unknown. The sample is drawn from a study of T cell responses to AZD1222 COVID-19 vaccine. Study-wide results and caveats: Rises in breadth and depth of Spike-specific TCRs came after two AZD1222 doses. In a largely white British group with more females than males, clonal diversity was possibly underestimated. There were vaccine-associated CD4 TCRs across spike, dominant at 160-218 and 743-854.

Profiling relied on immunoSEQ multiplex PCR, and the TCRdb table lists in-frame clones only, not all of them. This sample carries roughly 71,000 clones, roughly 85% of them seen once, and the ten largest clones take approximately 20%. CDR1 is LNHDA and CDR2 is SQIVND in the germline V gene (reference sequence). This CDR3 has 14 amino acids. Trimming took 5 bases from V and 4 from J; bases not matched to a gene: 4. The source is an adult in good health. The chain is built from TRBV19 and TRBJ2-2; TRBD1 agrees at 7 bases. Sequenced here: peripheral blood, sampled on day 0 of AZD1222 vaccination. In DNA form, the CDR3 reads TGTGCCAGTAGTCCGACAGGGAGCACCGGGGAGCTGTTTTTT. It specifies CASSPTGSTGELFF.